Many counts were recorded for the clone carrying this T cell receptor beta chain. No antigen is known for it. This specimen belongs to a study of T-cell reconstitution after alpha-beta-depleted transplantation in children. Study outcomes and limitations: There were reportedly several hundred expanded graft clones from which alpha-beta T cells came about two months after transplant.

The ends were cut back, 0 bases at V and 7 bases at J, with 8 bases in the middle. The CDR3 is 13 amino acids. CDR1 is KGHDR and CDR2 is SFDVKD in the germline V gene. Unique molecular identifiers were used to barcode this TCRbeta library. One entry per CDR3 protein results from TCRdb running MiXCR on the PCR reads. The repertoire includes 30,000 to 40,000 distinct CDR3 sequences, under 7.5% of them detected once, and 25% to 35% sits in the top ten. This sequence was found in a child younger than two who had a stem cell transplant for acute myeloid leukemia, so the T cells may come from the graft donor. The V call is TRBV24-1, the J call TRBJ1-1; D unclear. The specimen comprised peripheral blood, sampled 60 days after TCRalphabeta/CD19-depleted stem cell transplant. CDR3 residues: CATSDLSGSEAFF. Written as DNA, the CDR3 is TGTGCCACCAGTGATTTGTCCGGCAGTGAAGCTTTCTTT.